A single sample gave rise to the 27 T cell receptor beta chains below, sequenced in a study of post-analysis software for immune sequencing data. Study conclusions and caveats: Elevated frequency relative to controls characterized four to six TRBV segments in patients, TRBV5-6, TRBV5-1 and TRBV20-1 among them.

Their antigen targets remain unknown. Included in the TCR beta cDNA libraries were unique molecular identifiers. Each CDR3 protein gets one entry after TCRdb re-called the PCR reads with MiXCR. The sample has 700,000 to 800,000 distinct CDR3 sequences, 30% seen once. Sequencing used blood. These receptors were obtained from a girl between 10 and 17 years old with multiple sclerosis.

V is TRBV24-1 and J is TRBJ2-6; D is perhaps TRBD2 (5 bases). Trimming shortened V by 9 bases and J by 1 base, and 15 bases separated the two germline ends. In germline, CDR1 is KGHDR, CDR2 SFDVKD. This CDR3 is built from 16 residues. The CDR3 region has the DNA TGTGCCACCGGAGGAGGTACCCCATCTGGGGCCAACGTCCTGACTTTC. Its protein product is CATGGGTPSGANVLTF.

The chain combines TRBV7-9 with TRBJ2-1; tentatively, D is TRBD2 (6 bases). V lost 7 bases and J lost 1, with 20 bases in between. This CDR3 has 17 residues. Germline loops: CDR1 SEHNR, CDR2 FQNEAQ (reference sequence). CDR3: CASTLEGEFISYNEQFF. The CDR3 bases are TGTGCCAGCACGCTGGAGGGAGAATTTATTTCCTACAATGAGCAGTTCTTC.

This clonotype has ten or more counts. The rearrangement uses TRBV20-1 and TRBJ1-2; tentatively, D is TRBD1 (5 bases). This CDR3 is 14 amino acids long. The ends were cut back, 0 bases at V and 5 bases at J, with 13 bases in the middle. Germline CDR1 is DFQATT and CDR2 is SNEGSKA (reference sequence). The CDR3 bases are TGCAGTGCTAGAGATAGGCGGGGGGTATATGGCTACACCTTC. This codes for CSARDRRGVYGYTF.

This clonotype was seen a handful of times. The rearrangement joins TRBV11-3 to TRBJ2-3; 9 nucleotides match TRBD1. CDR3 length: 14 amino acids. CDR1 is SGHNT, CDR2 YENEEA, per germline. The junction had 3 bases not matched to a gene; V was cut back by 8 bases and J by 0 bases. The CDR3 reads CASAQGASTDTQYF. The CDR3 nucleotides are TGTGCCAGCGCACAGGGGGCCAGCACAGATACGCAGTATTTT.

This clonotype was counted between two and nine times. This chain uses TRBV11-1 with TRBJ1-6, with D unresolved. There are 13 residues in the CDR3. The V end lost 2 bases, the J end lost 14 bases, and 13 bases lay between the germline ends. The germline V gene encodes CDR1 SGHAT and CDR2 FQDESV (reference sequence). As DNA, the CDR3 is TGTGCCAGCAGCTTAAATGACCGAGGGACCCTCCACTTT. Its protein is CASSLNDRGTLHF.

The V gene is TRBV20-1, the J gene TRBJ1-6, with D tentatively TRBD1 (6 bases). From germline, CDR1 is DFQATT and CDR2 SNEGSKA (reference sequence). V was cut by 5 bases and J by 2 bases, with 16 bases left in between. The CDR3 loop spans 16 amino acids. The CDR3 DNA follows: TGCAGTGCTCCCCTTGGAGGGGGGGCCTATAATTCACCCCTCCACTTT. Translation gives CSAPLGGGAYNSPLHF.

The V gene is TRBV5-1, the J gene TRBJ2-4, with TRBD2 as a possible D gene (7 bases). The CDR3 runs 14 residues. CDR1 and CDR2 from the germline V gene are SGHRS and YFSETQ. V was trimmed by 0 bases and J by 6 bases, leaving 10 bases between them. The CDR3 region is CASSLAGEGNIQYF. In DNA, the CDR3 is TGCGCCAGCAGCTTGGCAGGGGAGGGAAACATTCAGTACTTC.

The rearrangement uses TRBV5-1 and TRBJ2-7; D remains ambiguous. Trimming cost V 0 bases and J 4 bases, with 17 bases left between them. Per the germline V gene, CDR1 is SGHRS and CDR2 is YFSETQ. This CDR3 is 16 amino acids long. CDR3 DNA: TGCGCCAGCAGCTTGGCATCCCGGGCGGCAAGGTACGAGCAGTACTTC. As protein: CASSLASRAARYEQYF.

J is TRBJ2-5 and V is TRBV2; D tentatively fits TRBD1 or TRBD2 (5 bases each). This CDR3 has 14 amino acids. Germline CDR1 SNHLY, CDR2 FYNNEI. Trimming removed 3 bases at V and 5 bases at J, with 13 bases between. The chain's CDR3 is CASSDRDGVETQYF. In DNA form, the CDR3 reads TGTGCCAGCAGTGATCGGGACGGCGTGGAGACCCAGTACTTC.

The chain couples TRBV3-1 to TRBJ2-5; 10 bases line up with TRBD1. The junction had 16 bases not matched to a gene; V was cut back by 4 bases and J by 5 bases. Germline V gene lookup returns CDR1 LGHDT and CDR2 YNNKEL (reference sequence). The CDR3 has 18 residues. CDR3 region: CASSRPPRQGALFETQYF. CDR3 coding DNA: TGTGCCAGCAGCCGCCCACCGAGACAGGGGGCTCTTTTTGAGACCCAGTACTTC.

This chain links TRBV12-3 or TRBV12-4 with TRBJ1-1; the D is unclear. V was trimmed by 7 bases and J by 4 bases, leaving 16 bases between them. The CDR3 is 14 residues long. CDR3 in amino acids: CASISRMVPTEAFF. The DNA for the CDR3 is TGTGCCAGCATCTCGAGGATGGTGCCCACTGAAGCTTTCTTT.

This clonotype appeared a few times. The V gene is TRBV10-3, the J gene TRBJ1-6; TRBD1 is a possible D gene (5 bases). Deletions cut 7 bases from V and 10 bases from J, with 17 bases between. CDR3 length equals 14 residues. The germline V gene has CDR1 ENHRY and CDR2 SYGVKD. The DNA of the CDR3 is TGTGCCATCAAGGGTGATGCAGGGCAGTCACCCCTCCACTTT. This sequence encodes CAIKGDAGQSPLHF.

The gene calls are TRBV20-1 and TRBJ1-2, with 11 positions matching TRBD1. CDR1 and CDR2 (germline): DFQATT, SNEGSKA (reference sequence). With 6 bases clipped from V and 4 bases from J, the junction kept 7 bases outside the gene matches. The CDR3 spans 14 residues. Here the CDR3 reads CSAEGTGGGYGYTF. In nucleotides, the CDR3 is TGCAGTGCCGAAGGGACAGGGGGAGGCTATGGCTACACCTTC.

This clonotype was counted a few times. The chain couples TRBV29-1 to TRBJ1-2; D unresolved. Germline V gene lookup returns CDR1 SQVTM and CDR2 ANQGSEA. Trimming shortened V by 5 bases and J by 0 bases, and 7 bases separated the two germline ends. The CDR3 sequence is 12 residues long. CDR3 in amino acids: CSVPQPNYGYTF. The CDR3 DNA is TGCAGCGTTCCCCAGCCTAACTATGGCTACACCTTC.

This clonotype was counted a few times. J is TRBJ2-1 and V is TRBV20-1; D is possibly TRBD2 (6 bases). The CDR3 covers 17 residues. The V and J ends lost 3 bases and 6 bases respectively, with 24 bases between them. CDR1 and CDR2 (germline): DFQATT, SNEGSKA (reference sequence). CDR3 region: CSARTLHQEGAGNEQFF. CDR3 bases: TGCAGTGCTAGGACCCTTCATCAGGAGGGAGCTGGCAATGAGCAGTTCTTC.

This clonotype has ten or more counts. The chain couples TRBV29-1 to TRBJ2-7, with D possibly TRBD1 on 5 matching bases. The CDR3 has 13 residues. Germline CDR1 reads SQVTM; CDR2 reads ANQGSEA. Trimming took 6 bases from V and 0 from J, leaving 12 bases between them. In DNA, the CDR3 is TGCAGCGTCCAACAGGCAAGCTCCTACGAGCAGTACTTC. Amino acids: CSVQQASSYEQYF.

This chain's CDR3 is CASSPRNSPLHF. CDR3 nucleotide sequence: TGTGCCAGCAGCCCCCGGAATTCACCCCTCCACTTT. The rearrangement joins TRBV13 to TRBJ1-6; D is ambiguous. The CDR3 contains 12 residues. Germline V CDR1 and CDR2: PRHDT, FYEKMQ (reference sequence). V lost 5 bases to trimming and J lost 7 bases, with 6 bases between them.

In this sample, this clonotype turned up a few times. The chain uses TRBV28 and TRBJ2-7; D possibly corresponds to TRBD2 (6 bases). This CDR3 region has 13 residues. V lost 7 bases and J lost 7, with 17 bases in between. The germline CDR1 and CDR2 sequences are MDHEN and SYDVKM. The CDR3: CASTPWRGWEQYF. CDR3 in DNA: TGTGCCAGCACCCCCTGGCGGGGTTGGGAGCAGTACTTC.

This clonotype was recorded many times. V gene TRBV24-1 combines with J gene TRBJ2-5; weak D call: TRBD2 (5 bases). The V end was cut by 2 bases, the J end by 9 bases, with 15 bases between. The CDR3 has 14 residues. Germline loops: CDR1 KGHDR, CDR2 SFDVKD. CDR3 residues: CATSDSRPLGAQYF. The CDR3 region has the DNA TGTGCCACCAGTGATTCAAGGCCCCTCGGGGCCCAGTACTTC.

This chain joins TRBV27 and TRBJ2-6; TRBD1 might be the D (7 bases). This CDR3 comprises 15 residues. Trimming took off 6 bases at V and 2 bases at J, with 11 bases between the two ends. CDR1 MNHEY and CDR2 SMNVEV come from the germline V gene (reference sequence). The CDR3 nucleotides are TGTGCCAGCAGGAGGAGGGGGCCTGGGGCCAACGTCCTGACTTTC. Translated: CASRRRGPGANVLTF.

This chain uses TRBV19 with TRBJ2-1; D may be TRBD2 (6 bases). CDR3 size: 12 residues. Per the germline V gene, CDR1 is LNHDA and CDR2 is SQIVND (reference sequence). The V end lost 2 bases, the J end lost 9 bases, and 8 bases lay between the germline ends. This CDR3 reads CASSIPGVEQFF. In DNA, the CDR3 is TGTGCCAGTAGTATACCGGGGGTTGAGCAGTTCTTC. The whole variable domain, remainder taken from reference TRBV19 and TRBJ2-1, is DGGITQSPKYLFRKEGQNVTLSCEQNLNHDAMYWYRQDPGQGLRLIYYSQIVNDFQKGDIAEGYSVSREKKESFPLTVTSAQKNPTAFYLCASSIPGVEQFFGPGTRLTVL.

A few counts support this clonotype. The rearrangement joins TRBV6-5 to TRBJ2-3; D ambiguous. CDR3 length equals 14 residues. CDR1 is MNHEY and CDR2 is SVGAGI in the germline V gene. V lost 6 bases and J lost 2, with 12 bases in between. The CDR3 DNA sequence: TGTGCCAGCAGCTGGACCGAGACCACAGATACGCAGTATTTT. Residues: CASSWTETTDTQYF.

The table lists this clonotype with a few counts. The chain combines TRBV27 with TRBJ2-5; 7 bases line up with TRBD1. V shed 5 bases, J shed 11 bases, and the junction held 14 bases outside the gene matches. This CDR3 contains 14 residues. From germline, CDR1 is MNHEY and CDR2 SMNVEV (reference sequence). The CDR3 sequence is CASSQIRTGAEQYF. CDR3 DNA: TGTGCCAGCAGTCAAATCCGGACAGGCGCGGAGCAGTACTTC.

The CDR3 protein is CASSLDSNTGELFF. DNA of the CDR3: TGTGCCAGCAGCTTAGACAGTAACACCGGGGAGCTGTTTTTT. The V gene is TRBV7-9, the J gene TRBJ2-2; D unclear. CDR3 length: 14 residues. V lost 1 base and J lost 2, with 5 bases in between. The germline CDR1 and CDR2 sequences are SEHNR and FQNEAQ (reference sequence).

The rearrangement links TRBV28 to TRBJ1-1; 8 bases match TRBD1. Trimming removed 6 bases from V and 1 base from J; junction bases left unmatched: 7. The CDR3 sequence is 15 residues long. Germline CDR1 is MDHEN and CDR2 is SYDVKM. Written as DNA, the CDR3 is TGTGCCAGCAGCACACCACAGGGGGGGAACACTGAAGCTTTCTTT. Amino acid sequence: CASSTPQGGNTEAFF.

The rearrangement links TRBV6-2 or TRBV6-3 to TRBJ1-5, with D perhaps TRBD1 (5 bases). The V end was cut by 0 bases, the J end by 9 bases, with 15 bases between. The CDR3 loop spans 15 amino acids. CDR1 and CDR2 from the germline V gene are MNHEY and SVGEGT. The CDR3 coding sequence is TGTGCCAGCAGTTACTCACGGACTGGGAGGGGGCCCCAGCATTTT. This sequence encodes CASSYSRTGRGPQHF.

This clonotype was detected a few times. The CDR3 spells CASSGDRYSNQPQHF. In nucleotides, the CDR3 is TGTGCCAGCAGTGGGGACAGATATAGCAATCAGCCCCAGCATTTT. The chain couples TRBV2 to TRBJ1-5, with TRBD1 matching 7 bases. The germline V gene encodes CDR1 SNHLY and CDR2 FYNNEI. CDR3 length: 15 residues. Losses at the gene ends were 4 bases for V and 0 bases for J; bases not matched to a gene: 3.